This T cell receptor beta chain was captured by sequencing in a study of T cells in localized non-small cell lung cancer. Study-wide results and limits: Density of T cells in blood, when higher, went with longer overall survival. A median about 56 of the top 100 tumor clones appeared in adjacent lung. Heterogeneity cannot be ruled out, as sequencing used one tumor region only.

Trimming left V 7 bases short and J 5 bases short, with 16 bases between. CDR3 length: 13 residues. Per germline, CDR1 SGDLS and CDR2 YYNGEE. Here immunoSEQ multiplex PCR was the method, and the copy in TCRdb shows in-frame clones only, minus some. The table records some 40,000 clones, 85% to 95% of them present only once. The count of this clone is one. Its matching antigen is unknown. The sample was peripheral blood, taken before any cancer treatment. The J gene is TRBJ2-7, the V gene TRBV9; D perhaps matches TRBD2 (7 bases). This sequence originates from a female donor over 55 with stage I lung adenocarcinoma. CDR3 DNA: TGTGCCAGCGGTAGAGGGGGGGCCGACGAGCAGTACTTC. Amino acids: CASGRGGADEQYF.